Described below is a single TCR beta chain sequence and its context. This clone was observed once. The specificity of this receptor is unknown. It has no much larger one-base neighbor in the sample; base qualities were not kept. These data belong to a study of blood T cell repertoires in COVID-19 (dated by TCRdb to about 2020). Study-wide context: Collaborator samples came from the United States, Italy and Spain and covered acute and convalescent phases of COVID-19. The prospective study material was composed of cDNA or gDNA derived from T cells, B-cell-depleted T cells, or PBMCs. Subjects who had been exposed to COVID-19, were actively infected with it, or had recovered from it provided the deeply sampled blood TCRbeta repertoires that made up the dataset. The repertoires were made available in a free public database intended to serve as a resource for research on the immune response to SARS-CoV-2. Sample metadata almost always included a de-identified subject ID, COVID-19 status, age in years and sex. Samples came from the ongoing ImmuneRACE study (first 160 participants) plus 1,254 subjects from 6 global collaborators. Where available, HLA class I and class II types were obtained from metadata supplied by the sample provider rather than from assay-based typing. Here is what the overall study found, with its caveats: How much clinical and demographic metadata was included differed by source and by participant, and the metadata was provided uncurated.

TCRbeta CDR3 regions were amplified from genomic DNA using the immunoSEQ Assay, a bias-controlled multiplex PCR. On the authors' methods: Within the assay, amplification of reference gene primers was used to estimate how many nucleated cells each sample contained. To quantify the absolute abundance of each unique TCRbeta CDR3 rearrangement, sequence reads were collapsed and filtered. For each sample, productive Simpson clonality was calculated by taking the square root of Simpson's diversity index across productive rearrangements. TCRdb took over this immuneACCESS table, retaining in-frame rearrangements with V and J assigned. Such tables are incomplete; in checked studies, under half of the missing clones stem from an unresolved V gene, and the remainder is unexplained. That table furnishes V, J and clone size, whereas the DNA furnished D and trimming. The sample data list more than 200,000 clones, and approximately 88% of these were observed just once. The leading ten clones occupy about 4% of the sample.

Participants in the prospective study were aged roughly 18 to 100 years, lived in about two dozen United States geographic areas, and enrolled through a virtual design. Cohort assignment in the prospective study relied on participant-reported clinical history from a screening survey and a study questionnaire. Exposed participants were defined as having been in contact with someone with a PCR-confirmed or clinician-diagnosed COVID-19 case within 2 weeks of study entry. Mobile phlebotomists in the prospective study collected whole blood, serum and a nasopharyngeal or oropharyngeal swab from every participant. Prospective study participants could optionally give additional blood draws and questionnaires over an approximately two-month period. Prospective study blood samples were shipped either frozen or at room temperature before DNA extraction. The CDR3 spans 13 residues, from the cysteine through the phenylalanine. Only the CDR3 region is kept as DNA, spanning 39 bases read in frame from base 1. The junction shows trimming of 6 bases on V and 3 bases on J, plus 11 bases between the germline ends. From a lookup of the germline V gene, CDR1 and CDR2 are MDHEN and SYDVKM.

Recombination joined TRBV28 with TRBJ1-1; a tentative D call is TRBD1 (5 bases match). Sample: PBMCs or T cells enriched from blood (not recorded which). This receptor was obtained from a woman younger than 45 who had been exposed to COVID-19. In nucleotide form, the sequence is TGTGCCAGCAGGGGGGAGGGGTACACTGAAGCTTTCTTT. It translates as CASRGEGYTEAFF.